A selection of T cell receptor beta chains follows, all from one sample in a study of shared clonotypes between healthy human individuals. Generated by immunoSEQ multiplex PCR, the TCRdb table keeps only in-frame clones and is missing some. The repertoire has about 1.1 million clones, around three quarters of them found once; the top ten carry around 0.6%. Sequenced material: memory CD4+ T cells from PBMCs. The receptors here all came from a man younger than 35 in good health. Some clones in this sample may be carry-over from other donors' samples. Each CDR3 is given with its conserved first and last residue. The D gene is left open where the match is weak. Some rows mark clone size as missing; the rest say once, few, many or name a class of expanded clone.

CDR3nt: TGCGCCAGCCGGAGGGACGGGAACACTGAAGCTTTCTTT; CDR3aa: CASRRDGNTEAFF; d_gene: NA; abundance: few; j_gene: TRBJ1-1; v_gene: TRBV10-1
CDR3nt: TGTGCCAGCACCCGAAGGGTGTCGGGTAACTATGGCTACACCTTC; CDR3aa: CASTRRVSGNYGYTF; d_gene: NA; abundance: NA; j_gene: TRBJ1-2; v_gene: TRBV7-2
CDR3nt: TGTGCCAGCAGCTTGGGGTTGGGACAGGGGGCAATCTACGAGCAGTACTTC; CDR3aa: CASSLGLGQGAIYEQYF; d_gene: TRBD1; abundance: NA; j_gene: TRBJ2-7; v_gene: TRBV5-6
CDR3nt: TGTGCCAGCAGCTTAGAGGGGATAGCGGGACGACTCAATGAGCAGTTCTTC; CDR3aa: CASSLEGIAGRLNEQFF; d_gene: TRBD2; abundance: NA; j_gene: TRBJ2-1; v_gene: TRBV11-2
CDR3nt: TGCGCCAGCAGCCAAGATTTTTCTGATGGCAATGAGCAGTTCTTC; CDR3aa: CASSQDFSDGNEQFF; d_gene: NA; abundance: NA; j_gene: TRBJ2-1; v_gene: TRBV4-1
CDR3nt: TGTGCCAGCAGCTTATGGGGAACCAACACCGGGGAGCTGTTTTTT; CDR3aa: CASSLWGTNTGELFF; d_gene: NA; abundance: NA; j_gene: TRBJ2-2; v_gene: TRBV7-9
CDR3nt: TGTGCCAGCACTACAGCTTCCCAAGAGACCCAGTACTTC; CDR3aa: CASTTASQETQYF; d_gene: NA; abundance: NA; j_gene: TRBJ2-5; v_gene: TRBV5-4
CDR3nt: TGTGCCAGCAGGAGGCCGGGACAGCTTAATTCACCCCTCCACTTT; CDR3aa: CASRRPGQLNSPLHF; d_gene: TRBD1; abundance: NA; j_gene: TRBJ1-6; v_gene: TRBV11-2
CDR3nt: TGTGCCAGCAGTAACGACAGGGTGGATCAGCCCCAGCATTTT; CDR3aa: CASSNDRVDQPQHF; d_gene: TRBD1; abundance: many; j_gene: TRBJ1-5; v_gene: TRBV6-1
CDR3nt: TGTGCCAGTAAGGCCTACGGGGGGAATGAAAAACTGTTTTTT; CDR3aa: CASKAYGGNEKLFF; d_gene: NA; abundance: NA; j_gene: TRBJ1-4; v_gene: TRBV27
CDR3nt: TGTGCCAGCAGCTTAGGGAGCGGGATTTCATACAATGAGCAGTTCTTC; CDR3aa: CASSLGSGISYNEQFF; d_gene: TRBD2; abundance: NA; j_gene: TRBJ2-1; v_gene: TRBV7-9
CDR3nt: TGCGCCAGCAGCTTGAACACTAGGATTTCTGAAGCTTTCTTT; CDR3aa: CASSLNTRISEAFF; d_gene: NA; abundance: NA; j_gene: TRBJ1-1; v_gene: TRBV5-1